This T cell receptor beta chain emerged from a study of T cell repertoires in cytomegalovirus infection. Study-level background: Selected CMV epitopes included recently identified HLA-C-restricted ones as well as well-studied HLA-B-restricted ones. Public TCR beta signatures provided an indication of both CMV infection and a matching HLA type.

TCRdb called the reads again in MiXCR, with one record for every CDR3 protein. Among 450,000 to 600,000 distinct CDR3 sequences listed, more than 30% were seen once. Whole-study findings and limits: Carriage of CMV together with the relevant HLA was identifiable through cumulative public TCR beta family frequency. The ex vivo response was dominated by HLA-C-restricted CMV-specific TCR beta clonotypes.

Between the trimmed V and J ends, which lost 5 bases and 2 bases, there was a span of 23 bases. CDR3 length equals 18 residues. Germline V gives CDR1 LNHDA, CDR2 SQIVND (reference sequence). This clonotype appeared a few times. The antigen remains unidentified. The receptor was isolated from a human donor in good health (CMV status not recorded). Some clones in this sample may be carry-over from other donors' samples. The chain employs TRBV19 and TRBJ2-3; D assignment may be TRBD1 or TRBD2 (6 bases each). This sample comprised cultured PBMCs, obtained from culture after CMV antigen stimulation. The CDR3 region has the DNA TGTGCCAGTAGTCCCCGGGCCCGGGGGCTGCTTCTCACAGATACGCAGTATTTT. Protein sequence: CASSPRARGLLLTDTQYF.